A selection of T cell receptor beta chains follows, all from one sample in a study of cytomegalovirus exposure and HLA in healthy donors. Data came from immunoSEQ multiplex PCR; TCRdb stores just in-frame clones and leaves some out. The table includes about 190,000 clones, about four fifths detected once. Specimen: PBMCs. The receptor source for this set is a woman between 50 and 59 years old in good health and CMV-seropositive. The CDR3 runs from the conserved cysteine through the conserved F or W.

TRBV4-1	TRBJ2-2	CASGDDRGNRELFF
TRBV29-1	TRBJ1-2	CSVVDRQSYYGYTF
TRBV27	TRBJ2-1	CASSFAGAGGEQFF
TRBV10-2	TRBJ1-4	CATCRDRIEKLFF
TRBV7-3	TRBJ2-3	CASSLGPAKGTDTQYF
TRBV4-1	TRBJ1-6	CASSQGGRGSYNSPLHF
TRBV7-3	TRBJ2-3	CAGSPTSGGLADTQYF
TRBV28	TRBJ1-1	CASSSPNNRQTF
TRBV27	TRBJ1-5	CASSLAGQGNQPQHF
TRBV10-3	TRBJ2-5	CAISDRTAQETQYF
TRBV7-2	TRBJ1-6	CASALAGQENSSLHF
TRBV6-1	TRBJ1-2	CASSERWEGLGGYTF
TRBV10-1	TRBJ2-2	CASSSDSTGELFF
TRBV6-1	TRBJ1-1	CASSRDSTNTEAFF
TRBV27	TRBJ1-1	CASRDTAVGTGVNRLRTEAFF
TRBV29-1	TRBJ2-7	CSVEGRDEQYF
TRBV19	TRBJ2-3	CASSSTAGLKGDTQYF
TRBV5-1	TRBJ2-7	CASSPTGGTSPTKQYF